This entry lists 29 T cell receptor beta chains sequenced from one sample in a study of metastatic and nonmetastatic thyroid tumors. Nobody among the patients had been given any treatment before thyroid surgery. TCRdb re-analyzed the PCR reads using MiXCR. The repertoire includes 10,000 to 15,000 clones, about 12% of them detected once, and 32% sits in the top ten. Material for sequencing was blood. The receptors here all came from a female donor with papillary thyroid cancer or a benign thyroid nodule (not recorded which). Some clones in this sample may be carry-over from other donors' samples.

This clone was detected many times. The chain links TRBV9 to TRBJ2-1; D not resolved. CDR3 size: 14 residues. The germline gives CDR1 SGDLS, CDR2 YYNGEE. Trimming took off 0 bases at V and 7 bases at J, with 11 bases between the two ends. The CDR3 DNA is TGTGCCAGCAGCGTAGTGGGGAAAGGGAATGAGCAGTTCTTC. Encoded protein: CASSVVGKGNEQFF. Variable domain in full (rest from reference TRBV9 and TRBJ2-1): DSGVTQTPKHLITATGQRVTLRCSPRSGDLSVYWYQQSLDQGLQFLIQYYNGEERAKGNILERFSAQQFPDLHSELNLSSLELGDSALYFCASSVVGKGNEQFFGPGTRLTVL.

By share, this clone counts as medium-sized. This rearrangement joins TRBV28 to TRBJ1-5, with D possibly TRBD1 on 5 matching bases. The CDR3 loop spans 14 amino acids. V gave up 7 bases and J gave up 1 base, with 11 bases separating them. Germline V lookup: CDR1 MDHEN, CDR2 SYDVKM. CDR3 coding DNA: TGTGCCAGCACCCTGGGGGGGAGCAATCAGCCCCAGCATTTT. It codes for CASTLGGSNQPQHF.

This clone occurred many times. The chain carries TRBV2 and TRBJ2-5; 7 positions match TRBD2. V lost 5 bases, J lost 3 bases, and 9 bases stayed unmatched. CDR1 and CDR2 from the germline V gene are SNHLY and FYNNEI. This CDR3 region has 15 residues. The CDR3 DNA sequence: TGTGCCAGCAGTCCGGGACTAAGGCGGGAAGAGACCCAGTACTTC. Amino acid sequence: CASSPGLRREETQYF. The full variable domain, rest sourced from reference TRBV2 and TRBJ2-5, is EPEVTQTPSHQVTQMGQEVILRCVPISNHLYFYWYRQILGQKVEFLVSFYNNEISEKSEIFDDQFSVERPDGSNFTLKIRSTKLEDSAMYFCASSPGLRREETQYFGPGTRLLVL.

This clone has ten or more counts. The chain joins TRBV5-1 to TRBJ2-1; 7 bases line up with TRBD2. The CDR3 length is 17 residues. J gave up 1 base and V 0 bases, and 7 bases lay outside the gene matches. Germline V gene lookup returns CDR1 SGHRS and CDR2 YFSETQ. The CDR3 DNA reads TGCGCCAGCAGCTTGGATTTTGGGGGGGTATCCTACAATGAGCAGTTCTTC. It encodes CASSLDFGGVSYNEQFF.

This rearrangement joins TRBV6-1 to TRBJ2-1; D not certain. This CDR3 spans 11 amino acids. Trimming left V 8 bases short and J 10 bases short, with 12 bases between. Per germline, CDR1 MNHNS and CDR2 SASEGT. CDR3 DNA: TGTGCCAGCCGTGCCTGCCGAGAGCAGTTCTTC. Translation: CASRACREQFF.

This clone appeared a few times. CDR3 sequence (DNA): TGTGCCAGCAGGGTAGCAGCCAGTTCCCACAATGAGCAGTTCTTC. The encoded protein is CASRVAASSHNEQFF. This chain links TRBV6-1 with TRBJ2-1; D remains ambiguous. Germline-derived CDR1 and CDR2 are MNHNS and SASEGT. Deletions cut 6 bases from V and 5 bases from J, with 17 bases between. The CDR3 loop spans 15 amino acids.

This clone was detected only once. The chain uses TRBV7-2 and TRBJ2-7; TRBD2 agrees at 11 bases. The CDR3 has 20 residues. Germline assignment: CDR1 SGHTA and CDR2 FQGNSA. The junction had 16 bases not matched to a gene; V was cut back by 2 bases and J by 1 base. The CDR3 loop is CASSLLGVRLAGSGSYEQYF. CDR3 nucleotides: TGTGCCAGCAGCTTACTGGGGGTGAGACTAGCGGGATCAGGGTCCTACGAGCAGTACTTC.

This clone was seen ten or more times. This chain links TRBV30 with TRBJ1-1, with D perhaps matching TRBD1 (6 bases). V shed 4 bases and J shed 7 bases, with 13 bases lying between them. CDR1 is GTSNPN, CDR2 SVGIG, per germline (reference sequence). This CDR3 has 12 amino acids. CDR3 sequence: CAWNLQGVEAFF. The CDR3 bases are TGTGCCTGGAACCTACAGGGCGTTGAAGCTTTCTTT. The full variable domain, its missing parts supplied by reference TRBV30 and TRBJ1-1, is SQTIHQWPATLVQPVGSPLSLECTVEGTSNPNLYWYRQAAGRGLQLLFYSVGIGQISSEVPQNLSASRPQDRQFILSSKKLLLSDSGFYLCAWNLQGVEAFFGQGTRLTVV.

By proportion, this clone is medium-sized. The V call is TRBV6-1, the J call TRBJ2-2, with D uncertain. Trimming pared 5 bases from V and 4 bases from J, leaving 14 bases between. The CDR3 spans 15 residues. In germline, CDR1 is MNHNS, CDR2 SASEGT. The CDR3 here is CASSSQMVGTGELFF. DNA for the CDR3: TGTGCCAGCAGTTCCCAGATGGTGGGCACCGGGGAGCTGTTTTTT.

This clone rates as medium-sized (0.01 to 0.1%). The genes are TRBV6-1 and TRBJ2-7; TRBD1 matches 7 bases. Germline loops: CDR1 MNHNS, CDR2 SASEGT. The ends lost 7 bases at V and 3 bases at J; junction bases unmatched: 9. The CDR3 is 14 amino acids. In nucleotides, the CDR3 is TGTGCCAGCACCTCTACGGACAGGAGCTACGAGCAGTACTTC. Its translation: CASTSTDRSYEQYF.

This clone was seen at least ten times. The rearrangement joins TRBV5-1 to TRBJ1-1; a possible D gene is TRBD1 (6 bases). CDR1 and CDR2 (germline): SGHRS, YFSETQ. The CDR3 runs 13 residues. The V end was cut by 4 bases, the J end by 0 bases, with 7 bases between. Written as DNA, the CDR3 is TGCGCCAGCAGCACAGGGATGAACACTGAAGCTTTCTTT. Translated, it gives CASSTGMNTEAFF.

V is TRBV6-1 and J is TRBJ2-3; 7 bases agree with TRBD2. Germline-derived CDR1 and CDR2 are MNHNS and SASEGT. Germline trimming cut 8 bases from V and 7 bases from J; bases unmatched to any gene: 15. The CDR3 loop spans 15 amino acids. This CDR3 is CASPPPPGGGYTQYF. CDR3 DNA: TGTGCCAGCCCCCCCCCCCCGGGAGGTGGATATACGCAGTATTTT.

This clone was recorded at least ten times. Here the CDR3 reads CASSLDGQGANIQYF. Here the CDR3 DNA reads TGTGCCAGCAGCTTAGATGGGCAGGGGGCCAACATTCAGTACTTC. The V call is TRBV11-2, the J call TRBJ2-4; 8 bases map to TRBD1. The germline V gene has CDR1 SGHAT and CDR2 FQNNGV. The CDR3 has 15 residues. V was pared by 0 bases and J by 7 bases, with 5 bases of the junction left unmatched.

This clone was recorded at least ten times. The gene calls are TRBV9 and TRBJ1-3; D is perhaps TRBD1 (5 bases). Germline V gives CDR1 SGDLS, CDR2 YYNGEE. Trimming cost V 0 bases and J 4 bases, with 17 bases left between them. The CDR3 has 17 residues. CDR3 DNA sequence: TGTGCCAGCAGCGTAGATCCGGGTCGGGGCTCGGGAAACACCATATATTTT. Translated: CASSVDPGRGSGNTIYF.

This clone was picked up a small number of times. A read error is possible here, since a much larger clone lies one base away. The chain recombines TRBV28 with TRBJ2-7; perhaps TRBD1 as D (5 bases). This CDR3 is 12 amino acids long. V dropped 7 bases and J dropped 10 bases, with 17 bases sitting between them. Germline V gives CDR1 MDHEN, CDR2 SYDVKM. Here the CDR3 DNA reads TGTGCCAGCAATTTCAGGGTAGGCGATCAGTACTTC. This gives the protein CASNFRVGDQYF.

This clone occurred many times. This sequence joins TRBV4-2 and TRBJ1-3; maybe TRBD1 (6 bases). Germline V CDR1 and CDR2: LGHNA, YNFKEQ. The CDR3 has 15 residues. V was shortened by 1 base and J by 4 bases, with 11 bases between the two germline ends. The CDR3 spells CASSQGGAGGNTIYF. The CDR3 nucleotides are TGTGCCAGCAGCCAAGGGGGGGCCGGAGGAAACACCATATATTTT.

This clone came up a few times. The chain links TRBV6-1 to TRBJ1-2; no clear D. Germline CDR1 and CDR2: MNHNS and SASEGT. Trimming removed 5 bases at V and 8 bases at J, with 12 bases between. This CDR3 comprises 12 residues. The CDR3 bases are TGTGCCAGCAGTCCCCGAGGGTTCGGCTACACCTTC. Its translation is CASSPRGFGYTF.

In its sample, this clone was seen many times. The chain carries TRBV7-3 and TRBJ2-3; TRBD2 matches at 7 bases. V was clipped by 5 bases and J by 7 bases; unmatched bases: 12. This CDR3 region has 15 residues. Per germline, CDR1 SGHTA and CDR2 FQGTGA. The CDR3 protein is CASSPNPGLRNTQYF. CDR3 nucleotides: TGTGCCAGCAGCCCCAACCCGGGACTACGCAATACGCAGTATTTT.

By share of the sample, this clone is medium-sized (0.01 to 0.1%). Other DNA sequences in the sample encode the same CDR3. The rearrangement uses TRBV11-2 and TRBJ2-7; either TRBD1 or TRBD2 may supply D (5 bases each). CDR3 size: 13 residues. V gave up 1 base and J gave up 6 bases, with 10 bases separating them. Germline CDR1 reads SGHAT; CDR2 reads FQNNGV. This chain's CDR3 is CASSLGGAVEQYF. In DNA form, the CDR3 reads TGTGCCAGCAGCTTAGGAGGGGCGGTCGAGCAGTACTTC.

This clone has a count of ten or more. The CDR3 nucleotides are TGTGCCATCAGTGAGCTTAAGGCTAGCACAGATACGCAGTATTTT. Translation: CAISELKASTDTQYF. This rearrangement joins TRBV10-3 to TRBJ2-3; D not certain. The V gene lost 2 bases and the J gene lost 0 bases, with 9 bases spanning the gap. This CDR3 comprises 15 residues. CDR1 and CDR2 (germline): ENHRY, SYGVKD.

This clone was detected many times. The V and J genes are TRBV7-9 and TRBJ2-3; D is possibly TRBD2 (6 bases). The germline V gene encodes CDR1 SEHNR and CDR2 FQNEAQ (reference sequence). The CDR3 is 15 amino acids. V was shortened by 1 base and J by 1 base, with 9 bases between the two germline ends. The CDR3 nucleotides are TGTGCCAGCAGCTTAGTTGCTAGCGGCACAGATACGCAGTATTTT. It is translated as CASSLVASGTDTQYF.

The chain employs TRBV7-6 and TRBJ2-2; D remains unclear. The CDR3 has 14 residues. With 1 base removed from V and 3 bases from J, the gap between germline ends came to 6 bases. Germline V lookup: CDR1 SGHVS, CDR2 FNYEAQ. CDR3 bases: TGTGCCAGCAGCTTAGAACTTTACACCGGGGAGCTGTTTTTT. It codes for CASSLELYTGELFF.

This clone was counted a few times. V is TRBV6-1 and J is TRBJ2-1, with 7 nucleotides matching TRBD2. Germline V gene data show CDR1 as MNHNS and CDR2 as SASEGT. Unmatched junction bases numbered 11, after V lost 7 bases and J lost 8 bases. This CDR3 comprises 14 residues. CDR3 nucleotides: TGTGCCAGCATCCCAGCGGGAACCCGGGATGAGCAGTTCTTC. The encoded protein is CASIPAGTRDEQFF.

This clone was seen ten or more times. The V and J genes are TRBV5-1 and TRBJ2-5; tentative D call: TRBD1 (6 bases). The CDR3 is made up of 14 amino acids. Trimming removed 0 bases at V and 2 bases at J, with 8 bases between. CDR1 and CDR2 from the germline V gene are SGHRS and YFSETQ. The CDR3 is CASSLGGQQETQYF. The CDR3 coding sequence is TGCGCCAGCAGCTTGGGGGGGCAGCAAGAGACCCAGTACTTC.

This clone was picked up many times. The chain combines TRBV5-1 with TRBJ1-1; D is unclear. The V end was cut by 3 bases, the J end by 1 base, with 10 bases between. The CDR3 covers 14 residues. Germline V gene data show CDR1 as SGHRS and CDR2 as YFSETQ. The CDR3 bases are TGCGCCAGCAGCTGGGGAGGTGAGAACACTGAAGCTTTCTTT. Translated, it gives CASSWGGENTEAFF.

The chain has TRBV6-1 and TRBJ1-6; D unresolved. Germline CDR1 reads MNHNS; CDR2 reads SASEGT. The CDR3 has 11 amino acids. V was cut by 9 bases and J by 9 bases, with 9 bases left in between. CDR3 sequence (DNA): TGTGCCAGTCTGGAAGGTTCACCCCTCCACTTT. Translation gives CASLEGSPLHF.

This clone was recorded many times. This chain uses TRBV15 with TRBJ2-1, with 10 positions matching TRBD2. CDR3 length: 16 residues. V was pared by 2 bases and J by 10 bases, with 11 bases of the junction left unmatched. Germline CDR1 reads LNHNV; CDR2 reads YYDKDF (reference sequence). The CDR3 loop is CATSRRSSGGVGEQFF. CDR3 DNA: TGTGCCACCAGCAGAAGGTCCAGCGGGGGGGTGGGGGAGCAGTTCTTC.

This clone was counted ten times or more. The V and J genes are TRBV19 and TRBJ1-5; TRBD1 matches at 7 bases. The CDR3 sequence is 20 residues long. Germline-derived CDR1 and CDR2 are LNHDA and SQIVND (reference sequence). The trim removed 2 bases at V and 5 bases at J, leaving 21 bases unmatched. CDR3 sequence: CASSIHPGQPPPRGYQPQHF. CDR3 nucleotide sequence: TGTGCCAGTAGTATACACCCGGGACAGCCTCCCCCGCGGGGCTATCAGCCCCAGCATTTT.

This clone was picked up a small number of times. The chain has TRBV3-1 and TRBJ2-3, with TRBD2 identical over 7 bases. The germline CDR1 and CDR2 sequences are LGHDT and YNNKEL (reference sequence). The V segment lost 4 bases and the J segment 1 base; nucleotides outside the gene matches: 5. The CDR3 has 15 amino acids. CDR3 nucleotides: TGTGCCAGCAGCCCTGACCTAGCGGGCACAGATACGCAGTATTTT. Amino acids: CASSPDLAGTDTQYF.